This paragraph covers one T cell receptor beta chain sequence. No antigen is known for it. This record comes from a study of T cell responses to AZD1222 COVID-19 vaccine. V lost 4 bases and J 9 bases, leaving 10 bases between the germline ends. The CDR3 is 12 residues long. Germline V lookup: CDR1 LNHDA, CDR2 SQIVND (reference sequence). Study-wide findings and caveats: Donors were mostly white British, more females; clonal diversity possibly underestimated. At study baseline, merely a handful of AZD1222 recipients were seropositive. Dominant at 160-218 and 743-854, vaccine-associated CD4 TCRs also spanned spike.

TCRdb's table, derived via immunoSEQ multiplex PCR, lists solely in-frame clones and lacks some. This table holds under 100,000 clones, approximately 89% found once. The analysis combined second doses at about 4 or about 12 weeks. J is TRBJ2-1 and V is TRBV19; D is ambiguous. The receptor comes from an adult who received the AZD1222 COVID-19 vaccine. Sequencing used peripheral blood, obtained 28 days after the second AZD1222 dose. CDR3 in DNA: TGTGCCAGTAGTACCCCCAAAGTTGAGCAGTTCTTC. Translation: CASSTPKVEQFF.